The 22 T cell receptor beta chains in this list originate from one sample, sequenced in a study of cytomegalovirus exposure and HLA in healthy donors. The PCR was carried out with 60 Vbeta primers and 13 Jbeta primers. Sequencing was performed with immunoSEQ multiplex PCR; in TCRdb, only in-frame clones are kept and a portion is missing. The table records 100,000 to 150,000 clones, under 85% of them present only once. The source material was PBMCs. The receptors come from a boy under 18 in good health and CMV-seronegative.

V gene TRBV6-4 combines with J gene TRBJ1-1, with TRBD1 as a possible D gene (6 bases). V was pared by 6 bases and J by 3 bases, with 11 bases between. Germline V CDR1 and CDR2: MRHNA, SNTAGT. This CDR3 comprises 13 residues. The CDR3: CASSAQGYTEAFF. DNA for the CDR3: TGTGCCAGCAGCGCACAGGGTTACACTGAAGCTTTCTTT.

The chain carries TRBV7-8 and TRBJ2-3, with TRBD2 identical over 7 bases. J lost 0 bases, V lost 1 base, and 4 bases had no gene match. In germline, CDR1 is SGHVS, CDR2 FQNEAQ. The CDR3 contains 16 residues. CDR3 protein: CASSLVLRESTDTQYF. The CDR3 bases are TGTGCCAGCAGCTTAGTTCTGCGGGAGAGCACAGATACGCAGTATTTT.

The V gene is TRBV30, the J gene TRBJ2-2; 11 nucleotides align to TRBD2. The CDR3 runs 16 residues. V gave up 0 bases and J gave up 4 bases; unmatched junction bases: 4. Germline V gene lookup returns CDR1 GTSNPN and CDR2 SVGIG (reference sequence). Written as DNA, the CDR3 is TGTGCCTGGAGTGTACTTGGGACTAGCGGCACCGGGGAGCTGTTTTTT. Its protein product is CAWSVLGTSGTGELFF. Drawing the rest from reference TRBV30 and TRBJ2-2, the complete variable domain is SQTIHQWPATLVQPVGSPLSLECTVEGTSNPNLYWYRQAAGRGLQLLFYSVGIGQISSEVPQNLSASRPQDRQFILSSKKLLLSDSGFYLCAWSVLGTSGTGELFFGEGSRLTVL.

The V and J genes are TRBV2 and TRBJ1-2; D perhaps matches TRBD1 (5 bases). The V end lost 8 bases, the J end lost 4 bases, and 11 bases lay between the germline ends. The CDR3 runs to 12 residues. Germline lookup yields CDR1 SNHLY and CDR2 FYNNEI. The CDR3 region is CASWRGAYGYTF. The CDR3 bases are TGTGCCAGCTGGAGGGGAGCCTATGGCTACACCTTC.

The chain couples TRBV6-5 to TRBJ1-5, with a weak D call TRBD1 (5 bases). CDR3 length: 15 amino acids. Germline CDR1 and CDR2: MNHEY and SVGAGI. Between the trimmed V and J ends, which lost 0 bases and 1 base, there was a span of 7 bases. The CDR3 here is CASSYSGVSNQPQHF. The CDR3 region has the DNA TGTGCCAGCAGTTACTCAGGGGTGAGCAATCAGCCCCAGCATTTT.

The V call is TRBV7-6, the J call TRBJ2-1, with TRBD2 matching over 10 bases. The CDR3 has 15 amino acids. CDR1 is SGHVS and CDR2 is FNYEAQ in the germline V gene. The V gene end was trimmed by 5 bases and the J gene end by 8 bases; junction bases not matched to a gene: 9. CDR3 region: CASSRTSGIRDEQFF. The CDR3 region has the DNA TGTGCCAGCAGCCGGACTAGCGGCATTCGGGATGAGCAGTTCTTC.

The chain uses TRBV13 and TRBJ1-5; maybe TRBD1 (5 bases). The CDR3 spans 15 residues. V was pared by 5 bases and J by 6 bases, with 17 bases between. Germline values: CDR1 PRHDT, CDR2 FYEKMQ (reference sequence). The CDR3 protein is CASSQGWGGGQPQHF. The CDR3 DNA follows: TGTGCCAGCAGCCAGGGATGGGGGGGAGGTCAGCCCCAGCATTTT.

J is TRBJ2-5 and V is TRBV5-1; D uncertain. The last part of the DNA fits TRBJ2-7 better; the J call may be wrong. CDR1 and CDR2 (germline): SGHRS, YFSETQ. The CDR3 spans 13 residues. The DNA for the CDR3 is TGCGCCAGCAGCCCAGACACGTTCTACGAGCAGTACTTC. It yields the protein CASSPDTFYEQYF.

This rearrangement joins TRBV5-1 to TRBJ2-3, with a weak D call TRBD2 (6 bases). V gave up 3 bases and J gave up 0 bases, with 23 bases separating them. From germline, CDR1 is SGHRS and CDR2 YFSETQ. The CDR3 extends over 19 amino acids. The chain's CDR3 is CASSSEAGGGISSTDTQYF. For the CDR3, the DNA is TGCGCCAGCAGCTCCGAGGCCGGAGGCGGGATTTCTAGCACAGATACGCAGTATTTT.

The chain employs TRBV19 and TRBJ2-2; D may be TRBD2 (6 bases). This CDR3 contains 15 residues. The ends were cut back, 6 bases at V and 4 bases at J, with 15 bases in the middle. Germline lookup yields CDR1 LNHDA and CDR2 SQIVND (reference sequence). The CDR3 loop reads CASREGFGSTGELFF. The CDR3 coding sequence is TGTGCCAGTAGGGAGGGGTTTGGGTCCACCGGGGAGCTGTTTTTT.

The chain recombines TRBV5-1 with TRBJ1-1, with TRBD1 matching over 11 bases. V was pared by 3 bases and J by 4 bases, with 2 bases of the junction left unmatched. Germline V gene lookup returns CDR1 SGHRS and CDR2 YFSETQ. The CDR3 sequence is 14 residues long. The CDR3 nucleotides are TGCGCCAGCAGCTCAGGGACAGGGGGCACTGAAGCTTTCTTT. Protein sequence: CASSSGTGGTEAFF.

The rearrangement links TRBV4-2 to TRBJ2-3; 8 bases fit TRBD1. Germline values: CDR1 LGHNA, CDR2 YNFKEQ. The CDR3 runs to 16 residues. V trimming: 4 bases; J trimming: 1 base; junction bases outside the gene matches: 7. The CDR3 here is CASSRIQGDGTDTQYF. Here the CDR3 DNA reads TGTGCCAGCAGCCGAATACAGGGGGATGGCACAGATACGCAGTATTTT.

The chain links TRBV19 to TRBJ2-1, with 10 positions matching TRBD2. V shed 7 bases and J 5 bases; nucleotides not matched to a gene: 8. There are 15 residues in the CDR3. The germline V gene encodes CDR1 LNHDA and CDR2 SQIVND (reference sequence). The CDR3 loop reads CASNSGTSADNEQFF. The CDR3 nucleotides are TGTGCCAGTAATTCCGGGACTAGCGCTGACAATGAGCAGTTCTTC.

V and J are TRBV12-5 and TRBJ2-3; 14 bases align to TRBD2. This CDR3 is 16 amino acids long. Trimming took 7 bases from V and 4 from J; bases not matched to a gene: 7. Germline V CDR1 and CDR2: LGHNT, FRNRAP. The CDR3 region is CASAQGLAGAADTQYF. In DNA, the CDR3 is TGTGCTAGTGCCCAGGGACTAGCGGGAGCGGCAGATACGCAGTATTTT.

The genes are TRBV5-8 and TRBJ2-6; D not resolved. This CDR3 has 15 residues. Trimming pared 1 base from V and 4 bases from J, leaving 9 bases between. CDR1 and CDR2 from the germline V gene are SGHTS and YDEGEE. This CDR3 reads CASSLLLLGANVLTF. The CDR3 DNA sequence: TGTGCCAGCAGCTTGCTACTTCTGGGGGCCAACGTCCTGACTTTC.

The chain recombines TRBV21-1 with TRBJ2-3; no DNA check was done on the table's D call, TRBD2. TRBV21-1 is a listed pseudogene. The CDR3 runs to 20 residues. CDR3 nucleotide sequence: TGTGCCAGCAGCGTCCCACCGGCAGGAACCGGGGGGGGATGCACAGATACGCAGTATTTT. The encoded protein is CASSVPPAGTGGGCTDTQYF.

The chain couples TRBV7-2 to TRBJ1-2; weak D call: TRBD1 (6 bases). Between the trimmed V and J ends, which lost 4 bases and 1 base, there was a span of 19 bases. The CDR3 extends over 17 amino acids. Germline-derived CDR1 and CDR2 are SGHTA and FQGNSA. CDR3 coding DNA: TGTGCCAGCAGCTCTTCGAGCGAGGCAGGGGTTAACTATGGCTACACCTTC. This translates into CASSSSSEAGVNYGYTF.

This clone was counted between two and nine times. The V gene is TRBV29-1, the J gene TRBJ1-1; D is ambiguous. This CDR3 has 11 residues. V lost 6 bases to trimming and J lost 2 bases, with 7 bases between them. Germline V gives CDR1 SQVTM, CDR2 ANQGSEA. The CDR3 region is CSVLGNTEAFF. CDR3 DNA sequence: TGCAGCGTCCTAGGAAACACTGAAGCTTTCTTT.

J is TRBJ2-3 and V is TRBV4-2; 10 nucleotides match TRBD1. This CDR3 region has 20 residues. Germline trimming cut 1 base from V and 1 base from J; bases unmatched to any gene: 14. Germline CDR1 is LGHNA and CDR2 is YNFKEQ. CDR3 nucleotide sequence: TGTGCCAGCAGCCAAGCGTCCGGGACAGGGGTAGGTGGTGGCACAGATACGCAGTATTTT. Its translation: CASSQASGTGVGGGTDTQYF.

The rearrangement uses TRBV7-9 and TRBJ1-2; tentatively, D is TRBD1 (5 bases). V dropped 4 bases and J dropped 12 bases, with 15 bases sitting between them. The CDR3 is 12 residues long. Germline CDR1 SEHNR, CDR2 FQNEAQ (reference sequence). The CDR3 is CASSSSGGGNTF. For the CDR3, the DNA is TGTGCCAGCAGCTCGTCGGGGGGAGGGAACACCTTC. The entire variable domain, with the rest obtained from reference TRBV7-9 and TRBJ1-2, is as follows: DTGVSQNPRHKITKRGQNVTFRCDPISEHNRLYWYRQTLGQGPEFLTYFQNEAQLEKSRLLSDRFSAERPKGSFSTLEIQRTEQGDSAMYLCASSSSGGGNTFGSGTRLTVV.

V is TRBV6-1 and J is TRBJ2-1; 10 nucleotides match TRBD2. CDR1 and CDR2 (germline): MNHNS, SASEGT. V gave up 4 bases and J gave up 5 bases; unmatched junction bases: 5. CDR3 size: 15 residues. The CDR3 nucleotides read TGTGCCAGCAGTGCACTAGCGGGGAGAAACAATGAGCAGTTCTTC. It yields the protein CASSALAGRNNEQFF.

This sequence joins TRBV7-3 and TRBJ2-6, with D perhaps TRBD1 (6 bases). V gave up 5 bases and J gave up 0 bases, with 14 bases separating them. This CDR3 spans 17 amino acids. Germline V gene lookup returns CDR1 SGHTA and CDR2 FQGTGA. The CDR3: CASSLLPGDSGANVLTF. For the CDR3, the DNA is TGTGCCAGCAGCCTCCTACCAGGGGACTCTGGGGCCAACGTCCTGACTTTC.